The next 12 T cell receptor beta chains were all read from a single sample in a study of blood T cell repertoires in COVID-19. Generated by immunoSEQ multiplex PCR, the TCRdb table keeps only in-frame clones and is missing some. The sample has tens of thousands of clones, approximately 75% seen once. The specimen sequenced was peripheral blood. These receptors originate from a boy younger than 10 with active or convalescent COVID-19.

CDR3 DNA: TGTGCCAGCAGCTTAGATCGGTCCTTTGCTGATACGCAGTATTTT. Amino acids: CASSLDRSFADTQYF. The chain recombines TRBV11-2 with TRBJ2-3; D ambiguous. The CDR3 is 15 residues long. Trimming took 0 bases from V and 6 from J, leaving 13 bases between them. CDR1 is SGHAT, CDR2 FQNNGV, per germline.

This clone turned up a few times. This chain uses TRBV7-3 with TRBJ1-2, with D possibly being TRBD1 (6 bases). Deletions cut 2 bases from V and 4 bases from J, with 8 bases between. The germline V gene has CDR1 SGHTA and CDR2 FQGTGA. This CDR3 contains 13 residues. In DNA, the CDR3 is TGTGCCAGCAGCTTACAGGGGCGCTATGGCTACACCTTC. It encodes CASSLQGRYGYTF.

CDR3 loop: CSASLTTPFGSGTGELFF. DNA of the CDR3: TGCAGTGCTAGTCTCACCACCCCCTTCGGGAGTGGCACCGGGGAGCTGTTTTTT. The genes are TRBV20-1 and TRBJ2-2, with D maybe TRBD2 (6 bases). Germline CDR1 reads DFQATT; CDR2 reads SNEGSKA (reference sequence). Trimming took off 3 bases at V and 4 bases at J, with 24 bases between the two ends. This CDR3 region has 18 residues.

The V gene is TRBV29-1, the J gene TRBJ2-6; D might be TRBD1 (6 bases). The germline CDR1 and CDR2 sequences are SQVTM and ANQGSEA. The CDR3 has 14 residues. V was pared by 3 bases and J by 4 bases, with 10 bases between. The CDR3 DNA reads as TGCAGCGTTGATCCAGGGGCCGGGGCCAACGTCCTGACTTTC. Amino acids: CSVDPGAGANVLTF.

V is TRBV7-8 and J is TRBJ2-5; tentative D call: TRBD1 (6 bases). The CDR3 runs to 14 residues. CDR1 is SGHVS and CDR2 is FQNEAQ in the germline V gene. Trimming took off 5 bases at V and 1 base at J, with 11 bases between the two ends. CDR3 DNA: TGTGCCAGCAGCAAAAGCAGGGGCCAAGAGACCCAGTACTTC. This codes for CASSKSRGQETQYF.

This clone was detected only once. V usage is TRBV11-2 and J usage is TRBJ2-6; D may be TRBD1 (6 bases). Germline CDR1 SGHAT, CDR2 FQNNGV. V was cut by 5 bases and J by 4 bases, with 18 bases left in between. The CDR3 extends over 17 amino acids. The CDR3 loop reads CASSPQGMRSGANVLTF. The CDR3 DNA reads TGTGCCAGCAGCCCCCAGGGGATGAGGTCCGGGGCCAACGTCCTGACTTTC.

V and J are TRBV27 and TRBJ1-5; D perhaps matches TRBD1 (6 bases). CDR1 is MNHEY and CDR2 is SMNVEV in the germline V gene (reference sequence). V was pared by 2 bases and J by 4 bases, with 9 bases between. The CDR3 runs to 14 residues. CDR3 residues: CASSLGRGNQPQHF. The CDR3 bases are TGTGCCAGCAGTTTAGGGAGGGGGAATCAGCCCCAGCATTTT.

This chain connects TRBV5-8 to TRBJ2-5; 9 nucleotides line up with TRBD1. The V gene end was trimmed by 2 bases and the J gene end by 2 bases; junction bases not matched to a gene: 10. The CDR3 consists of 17 residues. Germline values: CDR1 SGHTS, CDR2 YDEGEE. The CDR3, as DNA: TGTGCCAGCAGCTTCCTGGGACAGGGTATGGTTCAAGAGACCCAGTACTTC. As protein: CASSFLGQGMVQETQYF.

The chain links TRBV13 to TRBJ1-1, with a weak D call TRBD1 (5 bases). The CDR3 contains 16 residues. The germline V gene has CDR1 PRHDT and CDR2 FYEKMQ (reference sequence). Trimming left V 4 bases short and J 2 bases short, with 17 bases between. The CDR3 spells CASSSLTQGGNTEAFF. CDR3 DNA sequence: TGTGCCAGCAGCTCCCTGACCCAGGGCGGAAACACTGAAGCTTTCTTT.

The V gene is TRBV28, the J gene TRBJ2-1; 7 nucleotides line up with TRBD2. Trimming removed 10 bases from V and 9 bases from J; junction bases left unmatched: 18. CDR3 size: 15 residues. Germline CDR1 MDHEN, CDR2 SYDVKM. DNA for the CDR3: TGTGCCAACAGATCAGGGAGGGGACGATACGGTGAGCAGTTCTTC. Its protein product is CANRSGRGRYGEQFF. Full variable domain (rest looked up from reference TRBV28 and TRBJ2-1): DVKVTQSSRYLVKRTGEKVFLECVQDMDHENMFWYRQDPGLGLRLIYFSYDVKMKEKGDIPEGYSVSREKKERFSLILESASTNQTSMYLCANRSGRGRYGEQFFGPGTRLTVL.

This clone came up a few times. The rearrangement joins TRBV5-1 to TRBJ2-5, with 8 bases identical to TRBD2. The junction had 7 bases not matched to a gene; V was cut back by 4 bases and J by 2 bases. The germline V gene encodes CDR1 SGHRS and CDR2 YFSETQ. This CDR3 comprises 15 residues. The CDR3 DNA is TGCGCCAGCAGCCCACAGCGGGAGAAACAAGAGACCCAGTACTTC. Protein product: CASSPQREKQETQYF.

The table lists this clone with a few counts. The chain joins TRBV5-5 to TRBJ1-1, with D unresolved. Deletions cut 2 bases from V and 3 bases from J, with 11 bases between. This CDR3 region has 14 residues. The germline gives CDR1 SGHKS, CDR2 YYEKEE (reference sequence). The CDR3 DNA is TGTGCCAGCAGCTTATTAACAGTTTACACTGAAGCTTTCTTT. Residues: CASSLLTVYTEAFF.